This TCR beta chain was recorded in a study of B cell selection in AIRE deficiency. Whole-study findings and limits: Shorter CDR3s marked shared Treg sequences, biased toward few non-templated insertions. Patient Tconv cells held about 30% of Treg sequences shared by healthy donors. Of about 3,900 shared Treg TCRbeta sequences, roughly 32% were healthy-donor-only and about 9.1% patient-only. With only TCRbeta sequenced, less than 45% of shared healthy Treg sequences overlapped Tconv.

This CDR3 region has 16 residues. Germline V gives CDR1 SGHRS, CDR2 YFSETQ. The germline V and J ends were trimmed by 0 bases and 4 bases, with 15 bases remaining between them. The repertoire was sequenced with immunoSEQ multiplex PCR; TCRdb's copy has only in-frame clones and lacks some. The table has roughly 25,000 clones, almost 98% seen once; the top ten hold about 0.19%. CD4+CD127+ cells were sorted as the conventional CD4 T cells. On this clone itself: Its antigen is as yet unknown.

The TCR was taken from a human donor with AIRE deficiency. The chain couples TRBV5-1 to TRBJ2-3; possible D gene TRBD1, 6 bases. The source material was conventional CD4+ T cells sorted from PBMCs. CDR3 nucleotides: TGCGCCAGCAGCTTGGCGTTGCCAGGGGCAGCAGATACGCAGTATTTT. Residues: CASSLALPGAADTQYF.